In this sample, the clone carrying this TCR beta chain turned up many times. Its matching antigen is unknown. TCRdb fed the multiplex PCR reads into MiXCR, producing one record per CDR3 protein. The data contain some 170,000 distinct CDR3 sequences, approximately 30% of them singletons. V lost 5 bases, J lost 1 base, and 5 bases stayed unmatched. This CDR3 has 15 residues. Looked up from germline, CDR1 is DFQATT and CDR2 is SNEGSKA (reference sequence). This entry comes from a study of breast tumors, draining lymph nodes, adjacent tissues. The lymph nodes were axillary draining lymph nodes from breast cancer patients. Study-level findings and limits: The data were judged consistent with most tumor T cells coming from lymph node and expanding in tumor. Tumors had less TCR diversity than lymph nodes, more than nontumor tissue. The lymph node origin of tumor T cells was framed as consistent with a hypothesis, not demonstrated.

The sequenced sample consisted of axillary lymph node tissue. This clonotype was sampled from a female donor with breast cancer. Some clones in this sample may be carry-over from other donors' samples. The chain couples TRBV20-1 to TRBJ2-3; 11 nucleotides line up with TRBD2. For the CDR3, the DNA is TGCAGTGCTGACCAGACTAGCGGGGGCACAGATACGCAGTATTTT. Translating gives CSADQTSGGTDTQYF.